This TCR beta chain was identified in a study of cytomegalovirus exposure and HLA in healthy donors. Regarding the study as a whole: Later analysis identified several of the most significant clusters that appeared linked to common viral pathogens. In a later analysis, V- and J-gene trimming of beta chains associated with a DCLRE1C missense variant, replicated independently.

Germline-derived CDR1 and CDR2 are MNHEY and SMNVEV (reference sequence). The V end lost 7 bases, the J end lost 2 bases, and 8 bases lay between the germline ends. The CDR3 covers 13 residues. In the PCR, 60 Vbeta and 13 Jbeta primers were used. Generated by immunoSEQ multiplex PCR, the TCRdb table keeps only in-frame clones and is missing some. The top ten clones hold roughly 2.1% of a sample with some 210,000 clones, about three quarters of them seen once. Details on this clone: The antigen is undetermined.

The sample was PBMCs. The TCR was taken from a woman aged 25 to 45 in good health and CMV-seropositive. The gene calls are TRBV27 and TRBJ2-2, with D possibly TRBD2 on 5 matching bases. In DNA, the CDR3 is TGTGCCAGCAATCGGGGTAACACCGGGGAGCTGTTTTTT. Protein: CASNRGNTGELFF.